Listed below are T cell receptor beta chains from one sample, sequenced in a study of cytotoxic CD8 clonotypes in ibrutinib-treated CLL. Sequenced by immunoSEQ multiplex PCR; TCRdb stores in-frame clones only, minus some. The sample consists of around 91,000 clones, just over 85% of them appearing once. The material sequenced was PBMCs, taken before ibrutinib treatment. Receptors were obtained from a human donor with chronic lymphocytic leukemia. The CDR3 runs from the conserved cysteine through the conserved F or W. The order of the fields is clone size, D gene, J gene, V gene, CDR3 length, CDR3 DNA, CDR3 protein. The D gene is left open where the match is weak. Size tells how often a clone was seen (once, few, many) or the class of an expanded clone, and some rows leave it out.

- | TRBD1 | TRBJ2-7 | TRBV9 | 12 | TGTGCCAGCAGCGAGACAGGGGACGAGCAGTACTTC | CASSETGDEQYF
- | - | TRBJ1-2 | TRBV19 | 14 | TGTGCCAGTAGTATAGTTAGAGGGGTGGATGGCTACACCTTC | CASSIVRGVDGYTF
- | - | TRBJ2-5 | TRBV28 | 15 | TGTGCCAGCAGTTTCCCGAGCGTGGGCCAAGAGACCCAGTACTTC | CASSFPSVGQETQYF
- | TRBD2 | TRBJ2-7 | TRBV5-6 | 14 | TGTGCCAGCAGCGCTAGCGGGAGGGTCTACGAGCAGTACTTC | CASSASGRVYEQYF
- | - | TRBJ1-2 | TRBV30 | 14 | TGTGCCTGGAGTGTCCACGCTTCGGACTATGGCTACACCTTC | CAWSVHASDYGYTF
- | - | TRBJ2-1 | TRBV5-1 | 13 | TGCGCCAGCAGCTCTGCCCAGGGCAATGAGCAGTTCTTC | CASSSAQGNEQFF
- | TRBD2 | TRBJ2-1 | TRBV29-1 | 14 | TGCAGCGTTCGCCGGACTAGCGATTTAAATGAGCAGTTCTTC | CSVRRTSDLNEQFF
- | - | TRBJ1-2 | TRBV18 | 15 | TGTGCCAGCTCACCCCTGGACACAGACCGCTATGGCTACACCTTC | CASSPLDTDRYGYTF
- | TRBD1 | TRBJ1-4 | TRBV28 | 15 | TGTGCCAGCAAGGGAGGACAGGTGCCTAATGAAAAACTGTTTTTT | CASKGGQVPNEKLFF
- | - | TRBJ1-5 | TRBV6-5 | 13 | TGTGCCAGCAGTTACGACGGGGCCCGGGTCCAGCATTTT | CASSYDGARVQHF
- | - | TRBJ2-7 | TRBV11-3 | 16 | TGTGCCAGCAGCTTAGAGGCCAGGCCGGGGGTTGACGAGCAGTACTTC | CASSLEARPGVDEQYF
- | - | TRBJ2-2 | TRBV11-1 | 12 | TGTGCCGGAGGGAGGAGCACCGGGGAGCTGTTTTTT | CAGGRSTGELFF
- | TRBD1 | TRBJ2-7 | TRBV7-8 | 14 | TGTGCCAGCAGCTCCCGACAGGGTACCTACGAGCAGTACTTC | CASSSRQGTYEQYF
- | TRBD2 | TRBJ2-7 | TRBV10-2 | 18 | TGCGCCAGCAGTGACGGGGCGGGGAGCGGGAAGAGCTCCTACGAGCAGTACTTC | CASSDGAGSGKSSYEQYF
- | TRBD1 | TRBJ2-7 | TRBV11-3 | 14 | TGTGCCAGCAGCCCCGGGACAGAGACCTACGAGCAGTACTTC | CASSPGTETYEQYF
- | TRBD2 | TRBJ2-1 | TRBV28 | 16 | TGTGCCAGCAGTCCCCCGCCGACTAGCGGAGTCGATGAGCAGTTCTTC | CASSPPPTSGVDEQFF
- | TRBD1 | TRBJ1-1 | TRBV27 | 15 | TGTGCCAGCAGTCCACGACAGGGAGGTTTCCATGAAGCTTTCTTT | CASSPRQGGFHEAFF
- | - | TRBJ1-2 | TRBV6-4 | 13 | TGTGCCAGCAGTGAGTGGACATGGAATGGCTACACCTTC | CASSEWTWNGYTF
- | TRBD2 | TRBJ2-5 | TRBV10-3 | 15 | TGTGCCATCAGTGAGAACGGGAGGGCCGCGGAGACCCAGTACTTC | CAISENGRAAETQYF
- | - | TRBJ1-1 | TRBV30 | 13 | TGTGCCTGGAGTCCACAACCGAACACTGAAGCTTTCTTT | CAWSPQPNTEAFF
- | TRBD1 | TRBJ1-2 | TRBV30 | 13 | TGTGCCTGGAGTGAGGACAGGGGATACGGCTACACCTTC | CAWSEDRGYGYTF
- | - | TRBJ1-2 | TRBV19 | 15 | TGTGCCAGTAGTCCGGGGAGGGATTCTAACTATGGCTACACCTTC | CASSPGRDSNYGYTF
- | - | TRBJ2-3 | TRBV27 | 12 | TGTGCCAGCAGTTTATATGGGGATACGCAGTATTTT | CASSLYGDTQYF
- | TRBD1 | TRBJ1-2 | TRBV6-1 | 13 | TGTGCCAGCACCTGGGACAGGGCAGATGGCTACACCTTC | CASTWDRADGYTF
few | TRBD2 | TRBJ2-5 | TRBV7-9 | 14 | TGTGCCTTAAAGAGGACTAGTTCAGGAGAGACCCAGTACTTC | CALKRTSSGETQYF
- | TRBD1 | TRBJ1-5 | TRBV28 | 16 | TGTGCCAGCAGTGTGACCGGGACAGACAGCAATCAGCCCCAGCATTTT | CASSVTGTDSNQPQHF
- | - | TRBJ2-3 | TRBV19 | 15 | TGTGCCAGTAGTAGGCAGGACAGCAACACAGATACGCAGTATTTT | CASSRQDSNTDTQYF
- | TRBD2 | TRBJ2-1 | TRBV28 | 17 | TGTGCCAGCAGTCTCTCTTCCGGGACTAGCGAGTACAATGAGCAGTTCTTC | CASSLSSGTSEYNEQFF
- | - | TRBJ2-2 | TRBV5-4 | 15 | TGTGCCAGCAGCTTGGACGGGATGGACACCGGGGAGCTGTTTTTT | CASSLDGMDTGELFF
- | - | TRBJ2-3 | TRBV2 | 13 | TGTGCCAGCAGAACCGACAGGACAGATACGCAGTATTTT | CASRTDRTDTQYF
- | - | TRBJ1-1 | TRBV4-1 | 17 | TGCGCCAGCAGCCAAGCTGGGGGGCTACAGGGTAGTACTGAAGCTTTCTTT | CASSQAGGLQGSTEAFF
- | TRBD2 | TRBJ2-1 | TRBV9 | 15 | TGTGCCAGCAGTTTAGCGGGAGGTACTTACAATGAGCAGTTCTTC | CASSLAGGTYNEQFF
- | TRBD1 | TRBJ1-2 | TRBV5-1 | 13 | TGCGCCAGCAGACGACAGGGTTACTATGGCTACACCTTC | CASRRQGYYGYTF
once | - | TRBJ2-3 | TRBV5-1 | 13 | TGCGCCAGCAGGGACCTAAACACAGATACGCAGTATTTT | CASRDLNTDTQYF
- | - | TRBJ1-1 | TRBV28 | 15 | TGTGCCAGCAGTTTATCGGCAGGGGTTAACACTGAAGCTTTCTTT | CASSLSAGVNTEAFF
- | - | TRBJ1-2 | TRBV27 | 14 | TGTGCCAGCACCCCGACGGGGAGTTGGGGCGGCTACACCTTC | CASTPTGSWGGYTF
once | - | TRBJ1-2 | TRBV14 | 13 | TGTGCCAGCAGCTACCCTGCGGGTTCTGGCTACACCTTC | CASSYPAGSGYTF
few | - | TRBJ1-1 | TRBV7-9 | 14 | TGTGCCAGCAGCTTGGAGGGAAGGAACACTGAAGCTTTCTTT | CASSLEGRNTEAFF
- | - | TRBJ1-2 | TRBV6-1 | 15 | TGTGCCAGCAGCACCAAGAGAGGTGCTTACTATGGCTACACCTTC | CASSTKRGAYYGYTF